The rows below give T cell receptor beta chains drawn from one sample of a study of T cell therapy after organ transplantation. Antigens for these TCRs are unknown. TCRdb keeps only in-frame clones here, not all; method: immunoSEQ multiplex PCR. The data hold 5,500 to 6,500 clones, with roughly 74% observed a single time. The source material was CD8+ T cells from blood, sampled after autologous CMV-specific T cell therapy. These receptors were collected from a human patient who had received a solid organ transplant and had CMV disease. Some T cells may trace back to the graft donor. Each CDR3 is given with its conserved first and last residue. The order of the fields is clone size, D gene, J gene, V gene, CDR3 DNA, CDR3 protein. D genes are given only for firm matches. Some rows mark clone size as missing; the rest say once, few, many or name a class of expanded clone.

size: -
D: TRBD1
J: TRBJ1-4
V: TRBV27
DNA: TGTGCCAGCGCGGCAGGGGGAGTTATGGGTGAAAAACTGTTTTTT
CDR3: CASAAGGVMGEKLFF

size: once
D: -
J: TRBJ2-1
V: TRBV7-2
DNA: TGTGCCAGCAGCTTAGCACTCACCCCCCATGAGCAGTTCTTC
CDR3: CASSLALTPHEQFF

size: -
D: TRBD1
J: TRBJ2-7
V: TRBV28
DNA: TGTGCCAGCAGTCCAACTATGGTGGACAGGGGAAGGTCCTACGAGCAGTACTTC
CDR3: CASSPTMVDRGRSYEQYF

size: -
D: -
J: TRBJ2-5
V: TRBV6-1
DNA: TGTGCCAGCAGTGCCGGCCGGGGGCGAGAGACCCAGTACTTC
CDR3: CASSAGRGRETQYF

size: -
D: -
J: TRBJ2-7
V: TRBV5-6
DNA: TGTGCCAGCAGGGGGACGGACTACGAGCAGTACTTC
CDR3: CASRGTDYEQYF

size: -
D: TRBD2
J: TRBJ2-3
V: TRBV7-2
DNA: TGTGCCAGCAGCCGCCCTCTAGCGGGAGACCCCTCAGATACGCAGTATTTT
CDR3: CASSRPLAGDPSDTQYF

size: -
D: -
J: TRBJ2-7
V: TRBV6-5
DNA: TGTGCCAGCAGTTTGACACCAAACGAGCAGTACTTC
CDR3: CASSLTPNEQYF

size: -
D: -
J: TRBJ1-2
V: TRBV13
DNA: TGTGCCAGCAGCTCATGGTACTATGGCTACACCTTC
CDR3: CASSSWYYGYTF

size: -
D: -
J: TRBJ2-2
V: TRBV6-5
DNA: TGTGCCAGCAGCGAACTCGACACCGGGGAGCTGTTTTTT
CDR3: CASSELDTGELFF

size: -
D: -
J: TRBJ2-7
V: TRBV7-9
DNA: TGTGTCAGCAGCTTCGAAGGGGCGGACTCCTACGAGCAGTACTTC
CDR3: CVSSFEGADSYEQYF

size: -
D: TRBD1
J: TRBJ2-1
V: TRBV7-2
DNA: TGTGCCAGCAGCCCCTTCGGGACAGTCTCCTACAATGAGCAGTTCTTC
CDR3: CASSPFGTVSYNEQFF

size: few
D: TRBD2
J: TRBJ2-1
V: TRBV29-1
DNA: TGCAGCGTTACCTTACTAGCGGGAGGGCCGGGCTCCTACAATGAGCAGTTCTTC
CDR3: CSVTLLAGGPGSYNEQFF

size: -
D: TRBD1
J: TRBJ2-5
V: TRBV7-9
DNA: TGTGCCAGCAGCCTGCCAGGGGGCGGAGAGACCCAGTACTTC
CDR3: CASSLPGGGETQYF

size: few
D: -
J: TRBJ2-7
V: TRBV9
DNA: TGTGCCAGCAGCGGCCAACTACGCGGGGACTACGAGCAGTACTTC
CDR3: CASSGQLRGDYEQYF

size: once
D: -
J: TRBJ2-1
V: TRBV2
DNA: TGTGCCAGCAGCCCCCTAGCAAGGCAGACCTACAATGAGCAGTTCTTC
CDR3: CASSPLARQTYNEQFF

size: -
D: -
J: TRBJ1-4
V: TRBV28
DNA: TGTGCCAGCAGCCATACTAATGAAAAACTGTTTTTT
CDR3: CASSHTNEKLFF

size: -
D: TRBD1
J: TRBJ2-5
V: TRBV27
DNA: TGTGCCAGCAGTCTGGACAGGGGCGAGACCCAGTACTTC
CDR3: CASSLDRGETQYF

size: few
D: -
J: TRBJ2-3
V: TRBV9
DNA: TGTGCCAGCAGCGCCGATGGGGCAGGGGAGAGCACAGATACGCAGTATTTT
CDR3: CASSADGAGESTDTQYF

size: once
D: TRBD1
J: TRBJ2-1
V: TRBV9
DNA: TGTGCCAGCAGCGCCCAGATAACAGGGGGGTCCTACAATGAGCAGTTCTTC
CDR3: CASSAQITGGSYNEQFF

size: -
D: -
J: TRBJ2-3
V: TRBV5-6
DNA: TGTGCCAGCAGCTTTGGGACATATAGCACAGATACGCAGTATTTT
CDR3: CASSFGTYSTDTQYF

size: -
D: -
J: TRBJ2-4
V: TRBV28
DNA: TGTGCCAGCAGTCCCCATCAAACCCCGAATGGGGCCAAAAACATTCAGTACTTC
CDR3: CASSPHQTPNGAKNIQYF

size: -
D: -
J: TRBJ2-3
V: TRBV5-6
DNA: TGTGCCAGCAGCTTTGAGACACGGACCCCCACAGATACGCAGTATTTT
CDR3: CASSFETRTPTDTQYF

size: -
D: -
J: TRBJ2-2
V: TRBV7-2
DNA: TGTGCCAGCAGCTCCCCGGGTTGGCACACCGGGGAGCTGTTTTTT
CDR3: CASSSPGWHTGELFF

size: -
D: -
J: TRBJ2-7
V: TRBV4-3
DNA: TGCGCCAGCAGCCAGGGGTTAAGCTCCTACGAGCAGTACTTC
CDR3: CASSQGLSSYEQYF

size: -
D: -
J: TRBJ2-1
V: TRBV5-6
DNA: TGTGCCAGCAGCCTGGGGACCGCCGATGAGCAGTTCTTC
CDR3: CASSLGTADEQFF

size: -
D: -
J: TRBJ2-2
V: TRBV9
DNA: TGTGCCAGCAGCGTAGTTTTCGAAGGGGAGCTGTTTTTT
CDR3: CASSVVFEGELFF

size: -
D: -
J: TRBJ1-4
V: TRBV27
DNA: TGTGCCAGCAGTTTCTCTAGGGGGTCTAATGAAAAACTGTTTTTT
CDR3: CASSFSRGSNEKLFF

size: -
D: -
J: TRBJ1-1
V: TRBV7-2
DNA: TGTGCCAGCAGCCTTAACACATGGGGGACTGAAGCTTTCTTT
CDR3: CASSLNTWGTEAFF

size: -
D: -
J: TRBJ2-2
V: TRBV6-4
DNA: TGTGCCAGCAGTGACACAGGGAACGGGGAGCTGTTTTTT
CDR3: CASSDTGNGELFF

size: -
D: TRBD1
J: TRBJ2-7
V: TRBV18
DNA: TGTGCCAGCTCACCTTGGCTTACAGGGGCCTCCTACGAGCAGTACTTC
CDR3: CASSPWLTGASYEQYF

size: -
D: -
J: TRBJ1-5
V: TRBV19
DNA: TGTGCCAGTAGGAAGGAGGATAGCAATCAGCCCCAGCATTTT
CDR3: CASRKEDSNQPQHF

size: -
D: -
J: TRBJ2-2
V: TRBV15
DNA: TGTGCCACCAGCACCACCACAGGGCCAAACACCGGGGAGCTGTTTTTT
CDR3: CATSTTTGPNTGELFF

size: -
D: -
J: TRBJ2-3
V: TRBV27
DNA: TGTGCCAGCAGTTTATCGAGCAGGGACCCCACAGATACGCAGTATTTT
CDR3: CASSLSSRDPTDTQYF

size: -
D: -
J: TRBJ2-7
V: TRBV7-9
DNA: TGTGCCAGCACCCTATTCCCGGGGGCGCGTTCCAGCTACGAGCAGTACTTC
CDR3: CASTLFPGARSSYEQYF

size: -
D: -
J: TRBJ1-2
V: TRBV7-6
DNA: TGTGCCAGCAGCTTGGACAGAGGTGCTAACTATGGCTACACCTTC
CDR3: CASSLDRGANYGYTF

size: -
D: -
J: TRBJ2-7
V: TRBV11-2
DNA: TGCGCCAGCAGCCAAGATTACACAAACCGAGATGAGCAGTACTTC
CDR3: CASSQDYTNRDEQYF

size: -
D: -
J: TRBJ2-7
V: TRBV7-6
DNA: TGTGCCAGCAGCTCCCTTTTGGCCCCCTACGAGCAGTACTTC
CDR3: CASSSLLAPYEQYF

size: -
D: -
J: TRBJ2-5
V: TRBV5-6
DNA: TGTGCCAGCAGCTTGGCCGGGAAGACCCAGTACTTC
CDR3: CASSLAGKTQYF

size: -
D: -
J: TRBJ1-1
V: TRBV7-9
DNA: TGTGCCAGCAGCTTACCTGCCGGACGGGGCGACGCTGAAGCTTTCTTT
CDR3: CASSLPAGRGDAEAFF

size: -
D: TRBD1
J: TRBJ1-1
V: TRBV7-9
DNA: TGTGCCAGCACCTCCTCCAGGGGGATCGCTGAAGCTTTCTTT
CDR3: CASTSSRGIAEAFF

size: -
D: -
J: TRBJ2-7
V: TRBV7-9
DNA: TGTGCCAGCAGCTTAGGCGACAGCTACTACGAGCAGTACTTC
CDR3: CASSLGDSYYEQYF

size: -
D: TRBD2
J: TRBJ2-2
V: TRBV19
DNA: TGTGCCAGTAGCGTTAGGGACTACAACACCGGGGAGCTGTTTTTT
CDR3: CASSVRDYNTGELFF

size: few
D: -
J: TRBJ2-1
V: TRBV6-6
DNA: TGTGCCAGCGGAAACCAGGAGACAGCCTACAATGAGCAGTTCTTC
CDR3: CASGNQETAYNEQFF

size: -
D: TRBD1
J: TRBJ2-7
V: TRBV9
DNA: TGTGCCAGCAGCCCAGGGGACAGGGGGTTCGGCGAGCAGTACTTC
CDR3: CASSPGDRGFGEQYF

size: few
D: -
J: TRBJ2-3
V: TRBV5-8
DNA: TGTGCCAGCAGCTTGCAGCTGTCAGATACGCAGTATTTT
CDR3: CASSLQLSDTQYF

size: few
D: -
J: TRBJ2-1
V: TRBV20-1
DNA: TGCAGTGCCTCTCTGACCAATGAGCAGTTCTTC
CDR3: CSASLTNEQFF

size: once
D: -
J: TRBJ1-1
V: TRBV7-6
DNA: TGTGCCAGCAGCAGGTCGCGGGGTTCAGAAGCTTTCTTT
CDR3: CASSRSRGSEAFF

size: -
D: -
J: TRBJ2-6
V: TRBV30
DNA: TGTGCCTGGAGTTTGGGGACCGGGGCCAACGTCCTGACTTTC
CDR3: CAWSLGTGANVLTF

size: -
D: TRBD1
J: TRBJ2-6
V: TRBV27
DNA: TGTGCCAGCTCCGGACTGGCCCAATACCGGGACAGGCACCGAGCTGGGGCCAACGTCCTGACTTTC
CDR3: CASSGLAQYRDRHRAGANVLTF

size: -
D: -
J: TRBJ2-1
V: TRBV7-9
DNA: TGTGCCAGCATAAGCGATGAGCAGTTCTTC
CDR3: CASISDEQFF

size: -
D: -
J: TRBJ2-7
V: TRBV28
DNA: TGTGCCATCCAACCGGGACAAAGCTACGAGCAGTACTTC
CDR3: CAIQPGQSYEQYF

size: -
D: -
J: TRBJ2-3
V: TRBV9
DNA: TGTGCCAGCAGCGAGGGACTCTTCACAGATACGCAGTATTTT
CDR3: CASSEGLFTDTQYF

size: -
D: -
J: TRBJ2-1
V: TRBV27
DNA: TGTGCCCCCTTTCACACACACAATGAGCAGTTCTTC
CDR3: CAPFHTHNEQFF

size: medium-sized
D: -
J: TRBJ2-3
V: TRBV6-4
DNA: TGTGCCAGCAGTAGCAAAAGCACAGATACGCAGTATTTT
CDR3: CASSSKSTDTQYF

size: -
D: TRBD2
J: TRBJ2-3
V: TRBV9
DNA: TGTGCCAGCAGCCCGGCTAGCGGATTTACAGATACGCAGTATTTT
CDR3: CASSPASGFTDTQYF